This entry lists 23 T cell receptor beta chains sequenced from one sample in a study of patients with pleural tuberculosis. MiXCR, run by TCRdb on the reads, gives a single entry per CDR3 protein. The sample records 40,000 to 55,000 distinct CDR3 sequences, around 6.7% being singletons. All receptors come from a human donor with pleural tuberculosis.

This clonotype was detected ten times or more. The chain carries TRBV2 and TRBJ2-7; 12 nucleotides agree with TRBD2. J was trimmed by 2 bases and V by 3 bases; bases with no gene match: 5. Germline-derived CDR1 and CDR2 are SNHLY and FYNNEI. This CDR3 is 16 amino acids long. CDR3 in amino acids: CASSERLAGVPYEQYF. CDR3 bases: TGTGCCAGCAGTGAGAGACTAGCGGGGGTGCCCTACGAGCAGTACTTC.

This clonotype was recorded many times. The V call is TRBV27, the J call TRBJ2-6; D not resolved. Germline-derived CDR1 and CDR2 are MNHEY and SMNVEV (reference sequence). Trimming took 5 bases from V and 3 from J, leaving 8 bases between them. The length of the CDR3 is 14 residues. The CDR3 DNA sequence: TGTGCCAGCAGTGTGGGGAATGGGGCCAACGTCCTGACTTTC. Translation: CASSVGNGANVLTF.

This clonotype was picked up many times. This chain uses TRBV11-2 with TRBJ2-1; D is undetermined. V was pared by 3 bases and J by 5 bases, with 14 bases between. The CDR3 covers 15 residues. Germline V gene lookup returns CDR1 SGHAT and CDR2 FQNNGV. The CDR3 coding sequence is TGTGCCAGCAGCTTCAGTAGATGGCCAAACAATGAGCAGTTCTTC. Protein: CASSFSRWPNNEQFF.

This clonotype was counted between two and nine times. This chain links TRBV30 with TRBJ1-1, with a possible D match to TRBD1 (5 bases). The germline V gene has CDR1 GTSNPN and CDR2 SVGIG (reference sequence). The V and J ends lost 2 bases and 3 bases respectively, with 16 bases between them. There are 15 residues in the CDR3. For the CDR3, the DNA is TGTGCCTGGAGTTCGTGGGCAGGGAGGTACACTGAAGCTTTCTTT. Residues: CAWSSWAGRYTEAFF.

This clonotype was counted ten times or more. This chain joins TRBV11-2 and TRBJ1-4; perhaps TRBD1 as D (5 bases). V was trimmed by 2 bases and J by 8 bases, leaving 12 bases between them. Germline CDR1 and CDR2: SGHAT and FQNNGV. The CDR3 sequence is 14 residues long. The chain's CDR3 is CASSLNMGREKLFF. In nucleotides, the CDR3 is TGTGCCAGCAGCTTAAACATGGGACGGGAAAAACTGTTTTTT.

The chain recombines TRBV12-3 or TRBV12-4 with TRBJ2-7; weak D call: TRBD1 (5 bases). CDR3 length: 15 residues. Trimming stripped 5 bases from V and 0 bases from J, with 14 bases between. CDR3 sequence: CASSPRGHNSYEQYV. The CDR3 DNA is TGTGCCAGCAGTCCTAGAGGACATAACTCCTACGAGCAGTACGTC.

The V gene is TRBV5-1, the J gene TRBJ2-3; D perhaps matches TRBD2 (6 bases). The CDR3 runs 14 residues. V was cut by 5 bases and J by 1 base, with 11 bases left in between. The germline gives CDR1 SGHRS, CDR2 YFSETQ. The CDR3 DNA sequence: TGCGCCAGCAGGAAGTCTAGCGGCACAGATACGCAGTATTTT. Translation: CASRKSSGTDTQYF. Full variable domain (rest looked up from reference TRBV5-1 and TRBJ2-3): KAGVTQTPRYLIKTRGQQVTLSCSPISGHRSVSWYQQTPGQGLQFLFEYFSETQRNKGNFPGRFSGRQFSNSRSEMNVSTLELGDSALYLCASRKSSGTDTQYFGPGTRLTVL.

This clonotype was seen repeatedly, ten times or more. The rearrangement uses TRBV11-2 and TRBJ2-3; D is undetermined. The V gene's germline CDR1 is SGHAT and CDR2 FQNNGV. Trimming shortened V by 8 bases and J by 3 bases, and 9 bases separated the two germline ends. This CDR3 is 12 amino acids long. CDR3 region: CASRRNTDTQYF. The DNA of the CDR3 is TGTGCCAGCCGACGGAATACAGATACGCAGTATTTT.

This clonotype was recorded a few times. The genes are TRBV30 and TRBJ2-7; D might be TRBD2 (6 bases). CDR1 and CDR2 from the germline V gene are GTSNPN and SVGIG (reference sequence). The CDR3 contains 14 residues. The V end was cut by 0 bases, the J end by 2 bases, with 11 bases between. CDR3 nucleotides: TGTGCCTGGAGTGTTTTTAGCGGAACCTACGAGCAGTACTTC. This translates into CAWSVFSGTYEQYF.

V gene TRBV9 combines with J gene TRBJ1-1; D ambiguous. V shed 1 base and J shed 3 bases, with 4 bases lying between them. This CDR3 region has 12 residues. Germline V lookup: CDR1 SGDLS, CDR2 YYNGEE. CDR3: CASSVTDTEAFF. CDR3 DNA: TGTGCCAGCAGCGTAACGGACACTGAAGCTTTCTTT.

This clonotype was detected ten times or more. This sequence joins TRBV2 and TRBJ1-1, with a tentative D call TRBD1 (5 bases). Germline CDR1 and CDR2: SNHLY and FYNNEI. The V end was cut by 10 bases, the J end by 0 bases, with 12 bases between. The CDR3 has 13 residues. The CDR3 here is CAKPEGVNTEAFF. The CDR3 bases are TGTGCCAAGCCGGAAGGGGTGAACACTGAAGCTTTCTTT.

The sample holds many counts of this clonotype. The chain links TRBV18 to TRBJ1-1; 9 nucleotides match TRBD1. CDR3 size: 12 residues. With V trimmed by 4 bases and J by 6 bases, 0 bases remained unmatched. In germline, CDR1 is KGHSH, CDR2 LQKENI. CDR3 DNA sequence: TGTGCCAGCTCACGACAGGGGGCTGAAGCTTTCTTT. Its translation: CASSRQGAEAFF. Full variable domain (remainder filled in from reference TRBV18 and TRBJ1-1): NAGVMQNPRHLVRRRGQEARLRCSPMKGHSHVYWYRQLPEEGLKFMVYLQKENIIDESGMPKERFSAEFPKEGPSILRIQQVVRGDSAAYFCASSRQGAEAFFGQGTRLTVV.

A few counts support this clonotype. Possible read error: a much larger clone is one base away. The chain employs TRBV6-2 or TRBV6-3 and TRBJ1-4; unclear D gene. This CDR3 region has 14 residues. CDR1 is MNHEY and CDR2 is SVGEGT in the germline V gene. CDR3 region: CASSYGRTNEKLSF. The DNA of the CDR3 is TGTGCCAGCAGTTACGGGAGAACTAATGAAAAACTGTCTTTT.

This clonotype has a count of ten or more. CDR3 sequence: CASSFLGQISYNSPLHF. The CDR3 DNA reads TGTGCCAGCAGCTTCCTCGGACAGATCTCCTATAATTCACCCCTCCACTTT. The chain links TRBV11-1 to TRBJ1-6, with D tentatively TRBD1 (6 bases). The CDR3 has 17 amino acids. Trimming left V 3 bases short and J 0 bases short, with 12 bases between. Germline loops: CDR1 SGHAT, CDR2 FQDESV (reference sequence).

This clonotype came up many times. J is TRBJ2-3 and V is TRBV28; TRBD1 might be the D (6 bases). CDR3 length equals 13 residues. CDR1 and CDR2 from the germline V gene are MDHEN and SYDVKM. Trimming took off 4 bases at V and 7 bases at J, with 12 bases between the two ends. DNA of the CDR3: TGTGCCAGCAGTTACCCGGACAGACATACGCAGTATTTT. It encodes CASSYPDRHTQYF.

This clonotype was seen more than once but under ten times. This chain uses TRBV29-1 with TRBJ2-7, with a weak D call TRBD2 (5 bases). The V gene lost 7 bases and the J gene lost 5 bases, with 21 bases spanning the gap. The V gene's germline CDR1 is SQVTM and CDR2 ANQGSEA. The CDR3 spans 14 residues. The chain's CDR3 is CSAITEDGGDEQYF. In DNA, the CDR3 is TGCAGCGCCATTACGGAGGACGGTGGGGACGAGCAGTACTTC.

In this sample, this clonotype turned up many times. V is TRBV12-3 or TRBV12-4 and J is TRBJ2-7, with TRBD1 identical over 7 bases. Germline trimming cut 3 bases from V and 2 bases from J; bases unmatched to any gene: 10. The CDR3 has 16 amino acids. CDR3 sequence reads: CASSFQYWTGPYEQYF. For the CDR3, the DNA is TGTGCCAGCAGTTTCCAATACTGGACAGGTCCCTACGAGCAGTACTTC.

This clonotype was counted at least ten times. The V gene is TRBV28, the J gene TRBJ1-1; D gene ambiguous. Germline V gene sequence: CDR1 MDHEN, CDR2 SYDVKM. The CDR3 runs 14 residues. With 5 bases removed from V and 0 bases from J, the gap between germline ends came to 10 bases. CDR3 coding DNA: TGTGCCAGCAGTCTACGGACGGTGAACACTGAAGCTTTCTTT. Translated: CASSLRTVNTEAFF.

This clonotype was recorded many times. This sequence joins TRBV27 and TRBJ1-2; D is possibly TRBD1 (6 bases). Germline CDR1 and CDR2: MNHEY and SMNVEV (reference sequence). The length of the CDR3 is 13 residues. The V end was cut by 4 bases, the J end by 8 bases, with 14 bases between. DNA of the CDR3: TGTGCCAGCAGTTACACAGGGAACGGGGGCTACACCTTC. This translates into CASSYTGNGGYTF.

In this sample, this clonotype turned up many times. J is TRBJ2-1 and V is TRBV7-6; D remains unclear. Germline CDR1 is SGHVS and CDR2 is FNYEAQ. V shed 3 bases and J shed 6 bases, with 6 bases lying between them. CDR3 size: 12 residues. Written as DNA, the CDR3 is TGTGCCAGCAGCTTTGGAGCCAATGAGCAGTTCTTC. The encoded protein is CASSFGANEQFF.

This clonotype was detected many times. The chain links TRBV4-1 to TRBJ1-1, with 7 bases lining up with TRBD1. The CDR3 loop spans 15 amino acids. Germline V gene sequence: CDR1 MGHRA, CDR2 YSYEKL. The V and J ends lost 7 bases and 5 bases, in that order; junction bases with no gene match: 13. The CDR3 spells CASKDPQGKNTEAFF. In nucleotides, the CDR3 is TGCGCCAGCAAGGACCCACAGGGGAAAAATACTGAAGCTTTCTTT.

This clonotype was counted at least ten times. The chain carries TRBV11-1 and TRBJ1-4; D is unclear. The V and J ends lost 4 bases and 0 bases respectively, with 9 bases between them. CDR3 length: 15 residues. CDR1 is SGHAT and CDR2 is FQDESV in the germline V gene (reference sequence). The CDR3 sequence is CASSWPSATNEKLFF. CDR3 nucleotide sequence: TGTGCCAGCAGCTGGCCATCTGCAACTAATGAAAAACTGTTTTTT.

This clonotype has just a few counts. The chain employs TRBV10-2 and TRBJ2-1; the D gene is possibly TRBD2 (6 bases). Germline V gene sequence: CDR1 WSHSY, CDR2 SAAADI. This CDR3 region has 13 residues. The V gene lost 7 bases and the J gene lost 8 bases, with 15 bases spanning the gap. CDR3 in DNA: TGCGCCAGCAAAACCGGAGCGGGCTATGAGCAGTTCTTC. This codes for CASKTGAGYEQFF.